A selection of T cell receptor beta chains follows, all from one sample in a study of blood T cell repertoires in COVID-19. Using immunoSEQ multiplex PCR, the repertoire was profiled, and TCRdb retains in-frame clones only, with some absent. This table holds over 30,000 clones, more than 70% found once. Specimen: peripheral blood. These receptors were obtained from an elderly man with active or convalescent COVID-19. CDR3s include the opening cysteine and the closing phenylalanine or tryptophan. D genes are given only for firm matches. Clone size is shown for a subset of rows, as once, few, many or a class of expanded clone.

d_call	j_call	v_call	clone_size	cdr3_nt	cdr3_aa
TRBD2	TRBJ2-7	TRBV7-8	once	TGTGCCAGCAGCTTAGCTGTAGCGGGGAGCTCCTACGAGCAGTACTTC	CASSLAVAGSSYEQYF
.	TRBJ1-2	TRBV6-4	.	TGTGCCAGTCGTGGGGGCGACTATGGCTACACCTTC	CASRGGDYGYTF
TRBD2	TRBJ2-7	TRBV4-1	.	TGCGCCAGCAGCCAAGTTAGCGGGAGGGCCATTACTCCCGGCGAGCAGTACTTC	CASSQVSGRAITPGEQYF
TRBD1	TRBJ1-2	TRBV25-1	.	TGTGCCAGCACCACGGGACAGACACTAGGCTACACCTTC	CASTTGQTLGYTF
.	TRBJ2-1	TRBV28	.	TGTGCCAGCAGCATACAGGGATCGAGCTCCTACAATGAGCAGTTCTTC	CASSIQGSSSYNEQFF
TRBD1	TRBJ2-3	TRBV28	.	TGTGCCAGCAGTTTTGGACAGGGGACAGATACGCAGTATTTT	CASSFGQGTDTQYF
.	TRBJ1-6	TRBV9	.	TGTGCCAGCAACGCAGGGGAACCAGATTCACCCCTCCACTTT	CASNAGEPDSPLHF
TRBD2	TRBJ2-1	TRBV6-5	medium-sized	TGTGCCAGCAGCCTACTAGCGGGAGACTACAATGAGCAGTTCTTC	CASSLLAGDYNEQFF
.	TRBJ1-1	TRBV20-1	.	TGCAGTGCTAGTTGGGGGGGCGCGGGGAACACTGAAGCTTTCTTT	CSASWGGAGNTEAFF
TRBD1	TRBJ1-4	TRBV28	.	TGTGCCAGCAGTCCGGGACAGATGAATGAAAAACTGTTTTTT	CASSPGQMNEKLFF
TRBD2	TRBJ2-5	TRBV11-2	.	TGTGCCAGTGCAAGGACTAGCCAAGAGACCCAGTACTTC	CASARTSQETQYF
.	TRBJ2-3	TRBV7-8	.	TGTGCCAGCAGCCTATCCACAGATACGCAGTATTTT	CASSLSTDTQYF
TRBD2	TRBJ2-5	TRBV7-9	.	TGTGCCAGCAGCGTTTCGGGACTAGCGGGAGGAGAGACCCAGTACTTC	CASSVSGLAGGETQYF
TRBD2	TRBJ2-3	TRBV3-1/TRBV3-2	once	TGTGCCAGCAGTCCTCTAGCGGACCAAGGACGAGATACGCAGTATTTT	CASSPLADQGRDTQYF
TRBD1	TRBJ1-4	TRBV11-3	.	TGTGCCAGCAGCACCGGGACAGGGGATCGAAAACTGTTTTTT	CASSTGTGDRKLFF
.	TRBJ1-6	TRBV6-5	.	TGTGCCAGCAGGGTGGACAGCTTTAATTCACCCCTCCACTTT	CASRVDSFNSPLHF
TRBD1	TRBJ1-5	TRBV24-1	few	TGTGCCACCAGTGAGTCGACAGGGGGGAGCCAGCCCCAGCATTTT	CATSESTGGSQPQHF
.	TRBJ2-2	TRBV20-1	few	TGCAGTGCTAGAGTATTGGGGGAGCTGTTTTTT	CSARVLGELFF
TRBD1	TRBJ1-1	TRBV9	.	TGTGCCAGCAGCATAGACAGGGGCACTGAAGCTTTCTTT	CASSIDRGTEAFF
TRBD2	TRBJ2-7	TRBV4-1	.	TGCGCCAGCAGCCCGGCCAGACTAGCCCGGGACTACGAGCAGTACTTC	CASSPARLARDYEQYF
TRBD2	TRBJ2-5	TRBV27	.	TGTGCCAGCAGTCCCCGGGTAGCGGGTGCGGAGACCCAGTACTTC	CASSPRVAGAETQYF
.	TRBJ2-2	TRBV7-3	.	TGTGCCAGCAGCCCCTCCGCGAACACCGGGGAGCTGTTTTTT	CASSPSANTGELFF